The next 4 T cell receptor beta chains were all read from a single sample in a study of cytomegalovirus exposure and HLA in healthy donors. PCR was performed using 60 Vbeta and 13 Jbeta primers. Using immunoSEQ multiplex PCR, the repertoire was profiled, and TCRdb retains in-frame clones only, with some absent. Of 75,000 to 95,000 clones listed, around 79% are singletons. Sample: PBMCs. These receptors came from a woman between 40 and 55 years old in good health and CMV-seropositive.

The J gene is TRBJ2-7, the V gene TRBV5-4; D is perhaps TRBD2 (5 bases). The CDR3 contains 15 residues. Germline CDR1 is SGHNT and CDR2 is YYREEE (reference sequence). V was clipped by 2 bases and J by 2 bases, with 14 bases between them. The CDR3 sequence: CASSFGVNAPYEQYF. Written as DNA, the CDR3 is TGTGCCAGCAGCTTCGGGGTAAATGCCCCCTACGAGCAGTACTTC.

V gene TRBV2 combines with J gene TRBJ2-1, with D maybe TRBD1 (5 bases). CDR1 and CDR2 (germline): SNHLY, FYNNEI. The CDR3 totals 22 residues. Between the trimmed V and J ends, which lost 6 bases and 0 bases, there was a span of 33 bases. Here the CDR3 reads CASREQEPLDQFFKSSYNEQFF. CDR3 sequence (DNA): TGTGCCAGCAGAGAACAGGAACCCCTCGACCAATTTTTTAAGAGCTCCTACAATGAGCAGTTCTTC.

As regards this clone: Relative to the germline gene, one junction end is altered; a read error may explain this. V usage is TRBV7-9 and J usage is TRBJ2-3; D unclear. This CDR3 is 12 amino acids long. Germline V gene data show CDR1 as SEHNR and CDR2 as FQNEAQ (reference sequence). CDR3: CASSFSASTRYF. The CDR3 bases are TGTGCCAGCAGCTTTAGTGCCTCCACGCGGTATTTT.

Notes on this clone: Sequence at one end of the junction differs from germline and may be a read error. The chain joins TRBV4-3 to TRBJ2-1; 10 positions match TRBD2. Germline values: CDR1 LGHNA, CDR2 YSLEER. The CDR3 covers 14 residues. CDR3 nucleotide sequence: TGCGCCAGCAGCCAAGAAACTAGCGGGGCGGAGCGGTTCTTC. It translates to CASSQETSGAERFF.